Shown below are 10 T cell receptor beta chains from a single sample sequenced in a study of CD8 T cells in Susac syndrome. Reverse transcription of about 0.45 to 1 ug RNA was performed with random hexamers. TCRdb analysed the immunoSEQ multiplex PCR reads with MiXCR anew, one entry per CDR3 protein. The table records hundreds of thousands of distinct CDR3 sequences, nearly 97% of them present only once. The sample was CD4+ T cells from PBMCs. Receptor source: a human donor with multiple sclerosis.

The chain recombines TRBV29-1 with TRBJ1-3; D is unclear. Germline V gene sequence: CDR1 SQVTM, CDR2 ANQGSEA. This CDR3 has 12 amino acids. Deletions cut 7 bases from V and 0 bases from J, with 7 bases between. CDR3 amino acids: CSARLSGNTIYF. As DNA, the CDR3 is TGCAGCGCACGACTCTCTGGAAACACCATATATTTT.

The rearrangement uses TRBV7-9 and TRBJ2-5; D gene uncertain. The length of the CDR3 is 13 residues. V dropped 4 bases and J dropped 5 bases, with 11 bases sitting between them. The germline V gene encodes CDR1 SEHNR and CDR2 FQNEAQ (reference sequence). CDR3 nucleotides: TGTGCCAGCAGCTCATATAATTGGGAGACCCAGTACTTC. Its protein product is CASSSYNWETQYF.

The chain combines TRBV5-1 with TRBJ2-7; 7 nucleotides align to TRBD1. This CDR3 is 14 amino acids long. CDR1 and CDR2 from the germline V gene are SGHRS and YFSETQ. V gave up 4 bases and J gave up 2 bases; unmatched junction bases: 6. As DNA, the CDR3 is TGCGCCAGCAGCCCGGGACAGCTAACCTACGAGCAGTACTTC. Amino acids: CASSPGQLTYEQYF.

The chain employs TRBV15 and TRBJ2-5; D might be TRBD1 (6 bases). V shed 4 bases and J shed 5 bases, with 17 bases lying between them. CDR3 length equals 15 residues. Germline V gene data show CDR1 as LNHNV and CDR2 as YYDKDF (reference sequence). CDR3 DNA sequence: TGTGCCACCAGCAAGGGGACACGGGAAATCGAGACCCAGTACTTC. It translates to CATSKGTREIETQYF.

This chain links TRBV14 with TRBJ2-1; the D gene is possibly TRBD1 (5 bases). The CDR3 is made up of 15 amino acids. Germline-derived CDR1 and CDR2 are SGHDN and FVKESK. With 4 bases removed from V and 3 bases from J, the gap between germline ends came to 13 bases. CDR3 residues: CASSLYQGSYNEQFF. CDR3 bases: TGTGCCAGCAGCCTGTATCAGGGCAGCTACAATGAGCAGTTCTTC.

The rearrangement uses TRBV7-2 and TRBJ1-2, with 7 bases identical to TRBD1. The CDR3 length is 14 residues. The trim removed 0 bases at V and 7 bases at J, leaving 5 bases unmatched. From germline, CDR1 is SGHTA and CDR2 FQGNSA. The DNA of the CDR3 is TGTGCCAGCAGCTTAGCGCACAGGGGAGGTGGCTACACCTTC. Protein: CASSLAHRGGGYTF.

This chain connects TRBV3-1 to TRBJ2-7, with TRBD2 matching 12 bases. With V trimmed by 4 bases and J by 6 bases, 4 bases remained unmatched. The CDR3 runs to 14 residues. Germline loops: CDR1 LGHDT, CDR2 YNNKEL (reference sequence). The CDR3 coding sequence is TGTGCCAGCAGCCCTAGCGGGGGGGCGGTCGAGCAGTACTTC. This codes for CASSPSGGAVEQYF.

This chain joins TRBV7-3 and TRBJ2-2, with D possibly being TRBD2 (5 bases). The CDR3 length is 15 residues. V shed 5 bases and J shed 4 bases, with 14 bases lying between them. Germline V gene lookup returns CDR1 SGHTA and CDR2 FQGTGA. The CDR3 nucleotides read TGTGCCAGCAGCCTCCTAGCCGGTGGCACCGGGGAGCTGTTTTTT. Protein product: CASSLLAGGTGELFF.

This clonotype was recorded once. The CDR3 loop is CATNGRGRINTGELFF. The CDR3 DNA reads TGTGCCACCAATGGACGAGGCAGGATTAACACCGGGGAGCTGTTTTTT. The V gene is TRBV24-1, the J gene TRBJ2-2, with D uncertain. Looked up from germline, CDR1 is KGHDR and CDR2 is SFDVKD. There are 16 residues in the CDR3. Deletions cut 8 bases from V and 2 bases from J, with 17 bases between.

The rearrangement links TRBV29-1 to TRBJ2-7; D gene ambiguous. The V end was cut by 3 bases, the J end by 1 base, with 10 bases between. The CDR3 is 13 residues long. Germline V gene data show CDR1 as SQVTM and CDR2 as ANQGSEA. The CDR3 region is CSVDSPGSYEQYF. The CDR3 DNA sequence: TGCAGCGTTGATTCCCCCGGGTCCTACGAGCAGTACTTC.